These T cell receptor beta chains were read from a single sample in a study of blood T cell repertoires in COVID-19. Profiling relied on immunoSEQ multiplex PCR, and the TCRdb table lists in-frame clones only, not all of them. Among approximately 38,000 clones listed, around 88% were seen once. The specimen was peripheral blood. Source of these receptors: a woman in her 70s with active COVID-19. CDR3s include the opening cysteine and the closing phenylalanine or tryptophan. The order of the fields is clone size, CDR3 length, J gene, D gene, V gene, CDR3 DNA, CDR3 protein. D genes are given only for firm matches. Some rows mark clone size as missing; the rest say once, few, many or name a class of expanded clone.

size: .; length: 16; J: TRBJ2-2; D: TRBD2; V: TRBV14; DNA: TGTGCCAGCAGCTCACTAGCGGGGGGGCCAATCGGGGAGCTGTTTTTT; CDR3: CASSSLAGGPIGELFF
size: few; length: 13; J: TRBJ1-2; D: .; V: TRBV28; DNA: TGTGCCAGCAGTTACGGGGGAGCATCTGGCTACACCTTC; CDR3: CASSYGGASGYTF
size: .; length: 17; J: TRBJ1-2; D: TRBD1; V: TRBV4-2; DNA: TGTGCCAGCAGCCAAGATTACCAGGGGGCGCAAGACTATGGCTACACCTTC; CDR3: CASSQDYQGAQDYGYTF
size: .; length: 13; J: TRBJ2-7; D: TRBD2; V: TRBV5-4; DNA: TGTGCCAGCAGCCGCCGGGGGGCCTACGAGCAGTACTTC; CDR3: CASSRRGAYEQYF
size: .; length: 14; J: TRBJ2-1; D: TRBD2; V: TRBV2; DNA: TGTGCCAGCAGATTACGGGAGGGATACAATGAGCAGTTCTTC; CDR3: CASRLREGYNEQFF
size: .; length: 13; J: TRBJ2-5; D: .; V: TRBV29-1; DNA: TGCAGCGTTCCCGGGGGAGGTGAAGAGACCCAGTACTTC; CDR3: CSVPGGGEETQYF
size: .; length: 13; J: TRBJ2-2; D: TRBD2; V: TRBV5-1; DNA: TGCGCCAGCCGGGGGGGATCTACCGGGGAGCTGTTTTTT; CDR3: CASRGGSTGELFF
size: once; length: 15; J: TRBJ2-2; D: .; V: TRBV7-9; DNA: TGTGCCAGCAGCTTAATAGCTCCGAACACCGGGGAGCTGTTTTTT; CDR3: CASSLIAPNTGELFF
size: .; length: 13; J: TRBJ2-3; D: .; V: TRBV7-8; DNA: TGTGCCAGCAGCATCGGTCTGACAGATACGCAGTATTTT; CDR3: CASSIGLTDTQYF
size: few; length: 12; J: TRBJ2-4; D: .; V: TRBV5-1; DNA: TGCGCCAGCAGCAGGGGGTCGGACATTCAGTACTTC; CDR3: CASSRGSDIQYF
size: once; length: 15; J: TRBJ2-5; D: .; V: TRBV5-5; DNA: TGTGCCAGCAGCTTGGCGCCACAGTACCAAGAGACCCAGTACTTC; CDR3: CASSLAPQYQETQYF